This TCR beta chain came from a study of T-cell reconstitution after alpha-beta-depleted transplantation in children. Unique molecular identifiers featured in how the TCRbeta library was prepared. Using its own MiXCR run on the PCR reads, TCRdb lists one record per CDR3 protein. The sample lists 600,000 to 700,000 distinct CDR3 sequences, roughly 17% occurring once. This clonotype was picked up a small number of times. The receptor was derived from a human donor who donated a stem cell graft to a child with acute myeloid leukemia. The material was PBMCs from the stem cell graft donor, obtained from the stem cell graft.

CDR3 coding DNA: TGTGCCAGCAGCCGCAGTGGGGGTGAAAAACTGTTTTTT. It codes for CASSRSGGEKLFF. V and J are TRBV3-1 and TRBJ1-4; possible D gene TRBD1, 5 bases. CDR3 size: 13 residues. CDR1 is LGHDT, CDR2 YNNKEL, per germline (reference sequence). The V gene lost 4 bases and the J gene lost 7 bases, with 10 bases spanning the gap.